This T cell receptor (beta chain) derives from a study of chemoradiotherapy in HPV16-positive cancers. Trimming left V 6 bases short and J 4 bases short, with 15 bases between. Germline-derived CDR1 and CDR2 are KGHSH and LQKENI. This CDR3 region has 14 residues. The protocol was immunoSEQ multiplex PCR, while the TCRdb copy is restricted to in-frame clones and leaves out a portion. The sample carries about 68,000 clones, around nine tenths recorded once. The material was blood, obtained from a patient who underwent chemoradiotherapy. The chain carries TRBV18 and TRBJ2-5; D might be TRBD1 (6 bases). The source is a human donor with HPV-associated anogenital cancer. The CDR3 coding sequence is TGTGCCAGCTCCATACAGGGTCGTGGAGAGACCCAGTACTTC. It encodes CASSIQGRGETQYF.